Detailed here is one TCR beta chain. This specimen belongs to a study of technical replicates of blood from several donors. Deletions cut 0 bases from V and 7 bases from J, with 9 bases between. The CDR3 has 14 residues. Looked up from germline, CDR1 is SGHTA and CDR2 is FQGNSA. Profiled with immunoSEQ multiplex PCR; TCRdb holds only in-frame clones, not every one. The table lists around 80,000 clones, roughly 98% of them singletons. This receptor was identified in a human donor in good health. This chain connects TRBV7-2 to TRBJ2-2; D is unclear. The sequencing sample was made of T cells isolated from PBMCs. The CDR3 nucleotides read TGTGCCAGCAGCTTAGCCGGGTTGGGCGGGGAGCTGTTTTTT. Protein product: CASSLAGLGGELFF.